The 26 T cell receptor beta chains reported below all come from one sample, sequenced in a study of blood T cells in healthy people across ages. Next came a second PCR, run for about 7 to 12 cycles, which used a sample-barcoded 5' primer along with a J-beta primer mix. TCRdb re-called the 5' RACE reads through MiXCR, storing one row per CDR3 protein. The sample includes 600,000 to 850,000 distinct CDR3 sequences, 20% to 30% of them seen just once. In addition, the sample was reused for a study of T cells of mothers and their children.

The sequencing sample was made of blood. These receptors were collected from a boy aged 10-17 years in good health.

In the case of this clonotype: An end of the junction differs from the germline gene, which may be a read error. Here the CDR3 reads CASSYWGASYEQYF. DNA for the CDR3: TGTGCCAGTAGTTACTGGGGGGCCTCCTACGAGCAGTACTTC. The chain recombines TRBV6-6 with TRBJ2-7, with D possibly called TRBD1 or TRBD2 (6 bases each). This CDR3 has 14 residues. Germline V gene data show CDR1 as MNHNY and CDR2 as SVGAGI (reference sequence).

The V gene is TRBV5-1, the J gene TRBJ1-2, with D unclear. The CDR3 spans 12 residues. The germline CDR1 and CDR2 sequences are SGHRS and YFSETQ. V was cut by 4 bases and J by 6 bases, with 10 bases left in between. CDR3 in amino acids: CASSLDGDGYTF. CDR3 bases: TGCGCCAGCAGCCTCGACGGAGATGGCTACACCTTC. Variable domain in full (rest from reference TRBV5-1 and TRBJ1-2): KAGVTQTPRYLIKTRGQQVTLSCSPISGHRSVSWYQQTPGQGLQFLFEYFSETQRNKGNFPGRFSGRQFSNSRSEMNVSTLELGDSALYLCASSLDGDGYTFGSGTRLTVV.

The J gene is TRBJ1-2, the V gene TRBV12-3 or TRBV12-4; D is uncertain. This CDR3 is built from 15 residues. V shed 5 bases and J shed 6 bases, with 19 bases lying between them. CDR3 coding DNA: TGTGCCAGCAGTCCCCACACGGTTCGGGTCCATGGCTACACCTTC. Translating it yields CASSPHTVRVHGYTF.

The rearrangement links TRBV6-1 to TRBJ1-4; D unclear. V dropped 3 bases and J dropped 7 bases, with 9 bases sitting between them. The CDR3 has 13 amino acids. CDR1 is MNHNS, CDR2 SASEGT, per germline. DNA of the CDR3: TGTGCCAGCAGTGAGGACCCGTTTGAAAAACTGTTTTTT. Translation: CASSEDPFEKLFF.

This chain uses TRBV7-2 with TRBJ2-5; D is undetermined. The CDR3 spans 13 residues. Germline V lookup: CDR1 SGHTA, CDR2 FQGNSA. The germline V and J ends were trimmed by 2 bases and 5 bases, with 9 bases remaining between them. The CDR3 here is CASSLLNLETQYF. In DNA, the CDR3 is TGTGCCAGCAGCTTACTCAATTTGGAGACCCAGTACTTC.

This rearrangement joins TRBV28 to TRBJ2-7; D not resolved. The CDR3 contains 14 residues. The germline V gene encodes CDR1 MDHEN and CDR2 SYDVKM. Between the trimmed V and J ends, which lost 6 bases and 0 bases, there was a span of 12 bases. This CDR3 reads CASRPPTVSYEQYF. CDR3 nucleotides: TGTGCCAGCAGGCCCCCGACGGTCTCCTACGAGCAGTACTTC.

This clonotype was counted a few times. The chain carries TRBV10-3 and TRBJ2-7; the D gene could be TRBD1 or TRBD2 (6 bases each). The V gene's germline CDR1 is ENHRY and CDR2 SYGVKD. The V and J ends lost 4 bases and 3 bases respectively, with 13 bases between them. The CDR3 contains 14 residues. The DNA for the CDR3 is TGTGCCATCAGTGTCTCAGGGGAGGTCTACGAGCAGTACTTC. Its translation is CAISVSGEVYEQYF.

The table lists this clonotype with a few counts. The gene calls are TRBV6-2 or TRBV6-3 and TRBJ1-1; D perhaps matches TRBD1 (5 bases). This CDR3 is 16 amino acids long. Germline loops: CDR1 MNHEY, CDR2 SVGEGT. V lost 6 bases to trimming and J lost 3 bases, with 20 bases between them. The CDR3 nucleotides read TGTGCCAGCAGGCAGACCGGCAGGGAAGGGGACACTGAAGCTTTCTTT. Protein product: CASRQTGREGDTEAFF.

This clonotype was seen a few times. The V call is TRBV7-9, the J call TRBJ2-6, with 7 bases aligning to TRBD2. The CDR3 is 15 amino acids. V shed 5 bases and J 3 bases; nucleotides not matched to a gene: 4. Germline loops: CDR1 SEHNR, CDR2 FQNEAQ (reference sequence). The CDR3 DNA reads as TGTGCCAGCAGCCCTTCTAGCGGTGGGGCCAACGTCCTGACTTTC. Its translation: CASSPSSGGANVLTF.

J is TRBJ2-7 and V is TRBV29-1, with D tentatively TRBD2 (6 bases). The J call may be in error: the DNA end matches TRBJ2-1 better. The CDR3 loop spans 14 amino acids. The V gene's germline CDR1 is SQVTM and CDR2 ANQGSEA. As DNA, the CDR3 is TGCAGCGCAGGACGGGGGTTCAAGAACAATGAGCAGTTCTTC. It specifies CSAGRGFKNNEQFF.

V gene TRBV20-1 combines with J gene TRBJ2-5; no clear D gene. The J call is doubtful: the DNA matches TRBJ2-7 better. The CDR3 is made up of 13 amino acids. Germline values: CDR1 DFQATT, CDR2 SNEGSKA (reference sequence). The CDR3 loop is CSARGIDLYEQYF. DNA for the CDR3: TGCAGTGCTAGAGGAATTGACCTCTACGAGCAGTACTTC.

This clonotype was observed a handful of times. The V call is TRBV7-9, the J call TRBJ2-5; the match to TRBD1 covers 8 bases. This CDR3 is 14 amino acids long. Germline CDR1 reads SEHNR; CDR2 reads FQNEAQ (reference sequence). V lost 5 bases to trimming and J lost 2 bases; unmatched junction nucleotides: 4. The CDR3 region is CASSQDRVQETQYF. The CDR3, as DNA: TGTGCCAGCAGCCAGGACAGGGTACAAGAGACCCAGTACTTC.

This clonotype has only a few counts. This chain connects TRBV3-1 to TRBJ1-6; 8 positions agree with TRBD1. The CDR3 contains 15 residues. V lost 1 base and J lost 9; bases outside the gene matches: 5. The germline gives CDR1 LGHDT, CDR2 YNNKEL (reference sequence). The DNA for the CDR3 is TGTGCCAGCAGCCAAGGTCAGGGGGCTTTTTCACCCCTCCACTTT. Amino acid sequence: CASSQGQGAFSPLHF. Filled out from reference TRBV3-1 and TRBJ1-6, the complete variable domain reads DTAVSQTPKYLVTQMGNDKSIKCEQNLGHDTMYWYKQDSKKFLKIMFSYNNKELIINETVPNRFSPKSPDKAHLNLHINSLELGDSAVYFCASSQGQGAFSPLHFGNGTRLTVT.

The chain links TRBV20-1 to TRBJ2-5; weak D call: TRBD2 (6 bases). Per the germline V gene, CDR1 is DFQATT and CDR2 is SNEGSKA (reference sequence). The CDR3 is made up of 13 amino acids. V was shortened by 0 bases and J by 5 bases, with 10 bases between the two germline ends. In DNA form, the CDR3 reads TGCAGTGCTAGAGATCTAGGGAGGGAGACCCAGTACTTC. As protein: CSARDLGRETQYF.

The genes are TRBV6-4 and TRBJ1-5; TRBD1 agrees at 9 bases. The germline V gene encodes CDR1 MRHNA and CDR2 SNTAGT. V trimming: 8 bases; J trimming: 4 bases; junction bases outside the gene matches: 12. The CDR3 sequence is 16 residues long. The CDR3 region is CASGGQGLLGNQPQHF. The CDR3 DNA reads TGTGCCAGCGGGGGACAGGGACTTCTAGGAAATCAGCCCCAGCATTTT.

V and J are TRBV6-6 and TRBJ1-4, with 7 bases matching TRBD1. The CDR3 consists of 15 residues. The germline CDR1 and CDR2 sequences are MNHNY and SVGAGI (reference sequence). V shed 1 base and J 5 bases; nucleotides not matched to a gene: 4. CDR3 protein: CASSYYTGENEKLFF. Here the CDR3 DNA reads TGTGCCAGCAGTTACTATACAGGGGAAAATGAAAAACTGTTTTTT.

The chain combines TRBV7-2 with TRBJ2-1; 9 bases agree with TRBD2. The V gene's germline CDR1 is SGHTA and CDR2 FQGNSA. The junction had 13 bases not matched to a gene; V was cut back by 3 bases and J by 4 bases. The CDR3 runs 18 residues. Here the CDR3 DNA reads TGTGCCAGCAGCTTCGAACCTAGCGGGAAAAGTTCGTACAATGAGCAGTTCTTC. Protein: CASSFEPSGKSSYNEQFF.

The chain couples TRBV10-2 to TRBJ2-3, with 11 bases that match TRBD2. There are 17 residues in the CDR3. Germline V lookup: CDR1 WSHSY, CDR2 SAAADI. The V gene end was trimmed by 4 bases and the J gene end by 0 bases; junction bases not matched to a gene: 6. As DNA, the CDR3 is TGCGCCAGCAGTGCTAGCGGGAGGACCCTTAGCACAGATACGCAGTATTTT. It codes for CASSASGRTLSTDTQYF.

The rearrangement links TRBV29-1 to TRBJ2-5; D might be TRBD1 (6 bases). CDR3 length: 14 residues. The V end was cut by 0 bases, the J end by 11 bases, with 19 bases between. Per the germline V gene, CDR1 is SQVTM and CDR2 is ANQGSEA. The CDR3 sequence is CSVEDPDRSMGQYF. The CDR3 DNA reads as TGCAGCGTTGAAGACCCCGACAGGTCCATGGGGCAGTACTTC.

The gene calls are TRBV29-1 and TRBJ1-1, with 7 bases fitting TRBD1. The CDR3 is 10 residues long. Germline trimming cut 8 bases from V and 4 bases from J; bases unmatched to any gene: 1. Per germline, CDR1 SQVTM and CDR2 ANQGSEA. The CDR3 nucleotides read TGCAGCTACAGGGGCACTGAAGCTTTCTTT. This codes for CSYRGTEAFF.

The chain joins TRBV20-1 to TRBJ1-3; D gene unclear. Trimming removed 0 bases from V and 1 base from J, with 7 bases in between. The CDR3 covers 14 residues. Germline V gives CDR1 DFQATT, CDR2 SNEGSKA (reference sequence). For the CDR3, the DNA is TGCAGTGCTAGAGAAAGGGTGTCTGGAAACACCATATATTTT. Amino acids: CSARERVSGNTIYF.

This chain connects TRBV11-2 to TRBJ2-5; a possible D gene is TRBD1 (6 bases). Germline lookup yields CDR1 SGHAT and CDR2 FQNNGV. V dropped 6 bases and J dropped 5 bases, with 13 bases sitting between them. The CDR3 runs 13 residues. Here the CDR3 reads CASRVGARETQYF. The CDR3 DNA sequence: TGTGCCAGCAGGGTGGGGGCACGGGAGACCCAGTACTTC.

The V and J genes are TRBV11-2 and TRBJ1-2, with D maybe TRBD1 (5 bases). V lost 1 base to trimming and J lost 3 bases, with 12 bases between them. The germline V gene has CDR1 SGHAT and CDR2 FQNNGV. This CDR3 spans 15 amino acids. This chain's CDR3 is CASSLGSGGDYGYTF. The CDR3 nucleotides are TGTGCCAGCAGCTTAGGGTCGGGAGGGGACTATGGCTACACCTTC. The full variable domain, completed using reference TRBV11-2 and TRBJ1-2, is EAGVAQSPRYKIIEKRQSVAFWCNPISGHATLYWYQQILGQGPKLLIQFQNNGVVDDSQLPKDRFSAERLKGVDSTLKIQPAKLEDSAVYLCASSLGSGGDYGYTFGSGTRLTVV.

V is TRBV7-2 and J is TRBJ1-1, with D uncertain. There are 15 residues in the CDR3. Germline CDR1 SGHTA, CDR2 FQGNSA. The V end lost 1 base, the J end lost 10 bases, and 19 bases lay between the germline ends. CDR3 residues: CASSLVMGIAAGAFF. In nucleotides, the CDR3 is TGTGCCAGCAGCTTAGTAATGGGGATCGCGGCAGGAGCTTTCTTT.

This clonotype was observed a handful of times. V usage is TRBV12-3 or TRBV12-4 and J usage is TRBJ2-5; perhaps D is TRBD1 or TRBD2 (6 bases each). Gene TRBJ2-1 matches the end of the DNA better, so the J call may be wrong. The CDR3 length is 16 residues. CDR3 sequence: CASREHGGPTYNEQFF. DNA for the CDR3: TGTGCCAGCCGCGAACATGGGGGGCCGACCTACAATGAGCAGTTCTTC.

The CDR3 DNA is TGCAGTGCTAGAGACCCGAAGCGGGGGTCCTACGAGCAGTACTTC. It translates to CSARDPKRGSYEQYF. The genes are TRBV20-1 and TRBJ2-7; 8 bases agree with TRBD2. V lost 0 bases to trimming and J lost 1 base; unmatched junction nucleotides: 5. The length of the CDR3 is 15 residues. Germline CDR1 is DFQATT and CDR2 is SNEGSKA (reference sequence).